This paragraph reports one T cell receptor (beta chain). It lacks a known antigen. Base qualities were left out, and no much larger clone turns up one base away. From the germline V gene, CDR1 is SGHRS and CDR2 is YFSETQ. Reading from cysteine to phenylalanine, the CDR3 counts 15 amino acids. This entry keeps only the CDR3 DNA: 45 bases, framed from base 1. Here V drops 4 bases and J drops 2 bases, and the junction holds 5 bases not matched to any gene. The library relied on the immunoSEQ multiplex PCR assay. TCRdb carries this immuneACCESS record with in-frame sequences only. Its versions omit some clonotypes, under half of them owing to an unresolved V gene in the studies checked, with the rest unexplained. The sample table lists about 66,000 clones, approximately 90% of them with a count of one. 1.5% of the sample is held by the ten biggest clonotypes. This sample was included in a study of T cell changes during pregnancy in multiple sclerosis (dated by TCRdb to the late 2010s). Context from the whole study: Changes in the T cell repertoire over the course of pregnancy were examined in this study in women with multiple sclerosis.

The TCR comes from a female donor with multiple sclerosis, enrolled in a pregnancy study. The chain uses TRBV5-1 and TRBJ1-3, and 8 junction bases match TRBD1. The source was peripheral blood, collected in the third trimester of pregnancy. The CDR3 region has the sequence CASSQTTGAGNTIYF. In nucleotide form, the sequence is TGCGCCAGCAGCCAAACGACAGGGGCTGGAAACACCATATATTTT.